This TCR beta chain was profiled in a study of cytomegalovirus exposure and HLA in healthy donors. The study, taken as a whole, reports: Sequencing had likely introduced a cluster of highly shared sequence variants as an artifact.

Germline V gene data show CDR1 as SGHDT and CDR2 as YYEEEE. After removal of 4 bases from V and 12 bases from J, the junction contained 18 bases not matched to a gene. This CDR3 is built from 15 residues. Concerning this clone: Its antigen is not known.

Primers: 60 Vbeta forward and 13 Jbeta reverse. Libraries were prepared by immunoSEQ multiplex PCR; TCRdb keeps only in-frame clonotypes and omits some of them. The top ten clones hold 9.5% to 13% of a sample with around 70,000 clones, 60% to 80% of them seen once. Sequenced material: PBMCs. This rearrangement joins TRBV5-6 to TRBJ1-2; 7 positions agree with TRBD1. The clonotype comes from a woman in her thirties or forties in good health and CMV-seropositive. In DNA form, the CDR3 reads TGTGCCAGCAGCATCGGGACAGCGCATGGGAGCGGCCACACCTTC. Translated, it gives CASSIGTAHGSGHTF.